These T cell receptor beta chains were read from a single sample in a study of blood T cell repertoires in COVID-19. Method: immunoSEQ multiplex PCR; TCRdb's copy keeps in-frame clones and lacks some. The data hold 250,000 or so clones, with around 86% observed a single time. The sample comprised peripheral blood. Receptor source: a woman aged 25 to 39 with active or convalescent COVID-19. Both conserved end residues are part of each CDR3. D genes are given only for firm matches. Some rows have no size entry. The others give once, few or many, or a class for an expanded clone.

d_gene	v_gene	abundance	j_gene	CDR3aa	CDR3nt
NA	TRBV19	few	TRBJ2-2	CASTQRAARGTGELFF	TGTGCCAGTACCCAGCGGGCGGCCCGGGGCACCGGGGAGCTGTTTTTT
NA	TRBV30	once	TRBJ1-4	CAVQDPWGGTNEKLFF	TGTGCCGTGCAAGACCCCTGGGGGGGAACTAATGAAAAACTGTTTTTT
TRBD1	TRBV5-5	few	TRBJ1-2	CASSLQGSGYTF	TGTGCCAGCAGCTTACAGGGGAGTGGCTACACCTTC
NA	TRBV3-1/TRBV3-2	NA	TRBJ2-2	CASSQEGATGELFF	TGTGCCAGCAGCCAAGAGGGAGCGACCGGGGAGCTGTTTTTT
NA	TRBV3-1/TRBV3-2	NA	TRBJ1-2	CASSQEGPGPYGYTF	TGTGCCAGCAGCCAAGAGGGGCCGGGCCCCTATGGCTACACCTTC
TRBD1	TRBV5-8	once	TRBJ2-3	CASSLVLRQGADTQYF	TGTGCCAGCAGCTTGGTACTGAGACAGGGGGCAGATACGCAGTATTTT
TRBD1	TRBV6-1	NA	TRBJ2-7	CASSEGQGAVDEQYF	TGTGCCAGCAGTGAGGGACAGGGGGCGGTTGACGAGCAGTACTTC
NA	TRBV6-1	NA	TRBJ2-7	CASSEAGLSYEQYF	TGTGCCAGCAGTGAAGCTGGACTAAGCTACGAGCAGTACTTC
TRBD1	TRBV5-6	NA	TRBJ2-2	CASSSTGAASGELFF	TGTGCCAGCAGCTCGACAGGGGCGGCTTCTGGGGAGCTGTTTTTT
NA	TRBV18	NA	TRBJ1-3	CASSGGLSGNTIYF	TGTGCCAGCTCAGGGGGCCTCTCTGGAAACACCATATATTTT
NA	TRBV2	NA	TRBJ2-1	CASSAAGTYNEQFF	TGTGCCAGCAGTGCCGCGGGGACCTACAATGAGCAGTTCTTC
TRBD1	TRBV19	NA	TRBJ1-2	CASTDRVSYGYTF	TGTGCCAGTACGGACAGGGTGAGCTATGGCTACACCTTC
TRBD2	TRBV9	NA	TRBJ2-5	CASSVDPSGETQYF	TGTGCCAGCAGCGTAGATCCTAGCGGAGAGACCCAGTACTTC
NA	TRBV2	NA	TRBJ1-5	CASGPQGLNQPQHF	TGTGCCAGCGGTCCCCAGGGGCTAAATCAGCCCCAGCATTTT
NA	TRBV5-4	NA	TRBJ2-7	CASSSTYEQYF	TGTGCCAGCAGTAGCACCTACGAGCAGTACTTC
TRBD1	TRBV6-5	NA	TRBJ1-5	CASSYRQGAGQPQHF	TGTGCCAGCAGTTACCGACAGGGGGCCGGCCAGCCCCAGCATTTT
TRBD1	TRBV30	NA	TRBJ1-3	CAWSQGPRGPGNTIYF	TGTGCCTGGAGTCAAGGACCAAGGGGGCCTGGAAACACCATATATTTT
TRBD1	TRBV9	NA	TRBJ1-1	CASSQGLTGVEAFF	TGTGCCAGCAGCCAAGGACTCACAGGGGTTGAGGCTTTCTTT
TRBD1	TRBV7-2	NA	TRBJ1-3	CASSLAEGATGNTIYF	TGTGCCAGCAGCTTAGCCGAGGGGGCGACCGGAAACACCATATATTTT
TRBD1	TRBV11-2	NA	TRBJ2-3	CASSFYPGQGLSDTQYF	TGTGCCAGCAGCTTTTACCCCGGACAGGGACTCTCAGATACGCAGTATTTT
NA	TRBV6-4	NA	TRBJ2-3	CASSEEEDTDTQYF	TGTGCCAGCAGTGAGGAGGAAGACACAGATACGCAGTATTTT
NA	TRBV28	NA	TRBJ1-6	CASRRGGIDNSPLHF	TGTGCCAGCCGGAGGGGGGGGATCGATAATTCACCCCTCCACTTT
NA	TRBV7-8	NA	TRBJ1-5	CASSLVGGRSNQPQHF	TGTGCCAGCAGCTTAGTCGGGGGGCGCAGCAATCAGCCCCAGCATTTT
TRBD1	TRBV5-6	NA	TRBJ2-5	CASSEGTGWTQYF	TGTGCCAGCAGCGAGGGGACAGGGTGGACCCAGTACTTC
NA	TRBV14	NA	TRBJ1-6	CASSQGTGVGNSPLHF	TGTGCCAGCAGCCAAGGGACCGGGGTGGGTAATTCACCCCTCCACTTT
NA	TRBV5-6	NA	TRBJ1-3	CASSFPGGAGNTIYF	TGTGCCAGCAGCTTTCCCGGGGGAGCTGGAAACACCATATATTTT
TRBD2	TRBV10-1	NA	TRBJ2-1	CASSENRGGVSWTSSYNEQFF	TGCGCCAGCAGTGAGAATCGGGGAGGGGTCTCCTGGACAAGCTCCTACAATGAGCAGTTCTTC
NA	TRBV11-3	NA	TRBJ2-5	CASSGDGETQYF	TGTGCCAGCAGCGGAGATGGGGAGACCCAGTACTTC
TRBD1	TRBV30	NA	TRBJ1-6	CAWTLTGGSPLHF	TGTGCCTGGACTTTGACAGGGGGATCACCCCTCCACTTT
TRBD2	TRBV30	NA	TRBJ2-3	CAWSVKRGGSSTDTQYF	TGTGCCTGGAGTGTAAAGCGGGGGGGTTCTAGCACAGATACGCAGTATTTT
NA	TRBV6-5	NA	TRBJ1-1	CASSYSGSGTEAFF	TGTGCCAGCAGTTACTCAGGCTCGGGCACTGAAGCTTTCTTT
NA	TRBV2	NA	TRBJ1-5	CASVPDRGGNQPQHF	TGTGCCAGCGTCCCGGACAGAGGGGGCAATCAGCCCCAGCATTTT
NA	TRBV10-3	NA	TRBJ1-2	CAISQATNYGYTF	TGTGCCATCAGCCAAGCAACTAACTATGGCTACACCTTC
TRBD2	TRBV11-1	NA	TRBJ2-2	CASSSGTSGGRELFF	TGTGCCAGCAGCTCTGGGACTAGCGGGGGTCGAGAGCTGTTTTTT
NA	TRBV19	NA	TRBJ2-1	CASSVGLQYNEQFF	TGTGCCAGTAGTGTTGGGCTCCAGTACAATGAGCAGTTCTTC
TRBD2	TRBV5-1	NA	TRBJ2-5	CASSFGGGVRETQYF	TGCGCCAGCAGCTTCGGCGGGGGAGTACGGGAGACCCAGTACTTC
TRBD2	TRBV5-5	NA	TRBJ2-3	CASSLRLAGLTDTQYF	TGTGCCAGCAGCCTCAGACTAGCGGGGCTCACAGATACGCAGTATTTT
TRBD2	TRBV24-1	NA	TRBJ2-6	CATSEGGAAGANVLTF	TGTGCCACCAGTGAGGGAGGGGCCGCTGGGGCCAACGTCCTGACTTTC
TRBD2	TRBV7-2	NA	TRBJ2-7	CASSPILGGTPYEQYF	TGTGCCAGCAGCCCAATTCTGGGGGGGACGCCCTACGAGCAGTACTTC
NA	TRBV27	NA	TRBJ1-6	CASSLSQNSPLHF	TGTGCCAGCAGTTTGTCGCAGAATTCACCCCTCCACTTT
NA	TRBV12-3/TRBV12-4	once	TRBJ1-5	CASSPGIEPQHF	TGTGCCAGCAGTCCGGGGATAGAGCCCCAGCATTTT
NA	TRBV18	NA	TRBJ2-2	CASSPQQAPNTGELFF	TGTGCCAGCTCACCTCAACAGGCCCCGAACACCGGGGAGCTGTTTTTT
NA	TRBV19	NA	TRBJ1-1	CASSITGGTSNEAFF	TGTGCCAGTAGTATTACAGGCGGCACCTCCAATGAAGCTTTCTTT
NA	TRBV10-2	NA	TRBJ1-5	CASSGAVPGPQHF	TGCGCCAGCAGTGGGGCCGTCCCAGGGCCCCAGCATTTT
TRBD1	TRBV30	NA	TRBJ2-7	CAWRRGPSYEQYF	TGTGCCTGGAGAAGGGGGCCCTCCTACGAGCAGTACTTC
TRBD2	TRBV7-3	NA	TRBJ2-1	CASSSGLAGYNEQFF	TGTGCCAGCAGCTCGGGACTAGCGGGGTACAATGAGCAGTTCTTC
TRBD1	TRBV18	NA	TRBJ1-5	CASSPRQGGGNQPQHF	TGTGCCAGCTCCCCTCGACAGGGAGGAGGCAATCAGCCCCAGCATTTT
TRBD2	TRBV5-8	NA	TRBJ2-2	CASSLLLAGDNTGELFF	TGTGCCAGCAGCTTGTTACTAGCGGGGGATAACACCGGGGAGCTGTTTTTT
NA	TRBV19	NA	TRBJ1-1	CASSSRLYRSREAFF	TGTGCCAGTAGTTCCCGACTCTACCGGAGCCGGGAAGCTTTCTTT
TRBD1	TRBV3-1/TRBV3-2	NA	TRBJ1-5	CASSLGQGGVQPQHF	TGTGCCAGCAGCCTGGGACAGGGAGGCGTTCAGCCCCAGCATTTT
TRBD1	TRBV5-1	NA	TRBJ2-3	CASSSQGTDTQYF	TGCGCCAGCAGCTCACAGGGGACAGATACGCAGTATTTT
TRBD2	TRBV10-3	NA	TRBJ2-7	CATRGDSYEQYF	TGTGCCACCCGGGGGGATTCCTACGAGCAGTACTTC
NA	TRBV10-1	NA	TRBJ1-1	CASSESAGANTEAFF	TGCGCCAGCAGTGAGTCGGCAGGGGCGAACACTGAAGCTTTCTTT
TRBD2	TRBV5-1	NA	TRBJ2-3	CASSLVGGGATDTQYF	TGCGCCAGCAGCTTGGTTGGCGGGGGGGCCACCGATACGCAGTATTTT
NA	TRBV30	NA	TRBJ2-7	CAWKRAYEQYF	TGTGCCTGGAAGCGGGCCTACGAGCAGTACTTC
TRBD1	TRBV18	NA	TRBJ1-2	CASSQDRVDGYTF	TGTGCCAGCTCTCAGGACAGGGTTGATGGCTACACCTTC
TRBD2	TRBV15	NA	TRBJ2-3	CATSRALAGATDTQYF	TGTGCCACCAGCAGAGCATTAGCGGGGGCCACAGATACGCAGTATTTT
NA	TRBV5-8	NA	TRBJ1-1	CASSFTPGSGTEAFF	TGTGCCAGCAGCTTTACCCCAGGGTCGGGCACTGAAGCTTTCTTT